The 5 T cell receptor beta chains presented below share a single source sample, sequenced in a study of blood T cell repertoires in COVID-19. Sequencing was performed with immunoSEQ multiplex PCR; in TCRdb, only in-frame clones are kept and a portion is missing. Among around 26,000 clones listed, around 82% were seen once. Input material: peripheral blood. Receptor source: a man older than 75 with active or convalescent COVID-19.

The chain links TRBV19 to TRBJ2-1, with a possible D match to TRBD1 (5 bases). Per germline, CDR1 LNHDA and CDR2 SQIVND (reference sequence). The V gene lost 6 bases and the J gene lost 10 bases, with 16 bases spanning the gap. The CDR3 runs to 13 residues. Written as DNA, the CDR3 is TGTGCCAGTAGCTCCGCAGGGATCGGGGAGCAGTTCTTC. This gives the protein CASSSAGIGEQFF.

This chain joins TRBV6-4 and TRBJ2-3; 7 nucleotides align to TRBD2. CDR3 length: 12 residues. V was pared by 4 bases and J by 5 bases, with 0 bases of the junction left unmatched. The germline gives CDR1 MRHNA, CDR2 SNTAGT. CDR3 DNA: TGTGCCAGCAGTGGCGGGGGAGATACGCAGTATTTT. Its translation is CASSGGGDTQYF.

With regard to this clone: The junction and the germline gene differ at one end; a read error may be behind it. The chain couples TRBV29-1 to TRBJ2-5; TRBD2 matches at 9 bases. The germline CDR1 and CDR2 sequences are SQVTM and ANQGSEA. This CDR3 is built from 18 residues. The CDR3 DNA reads as TGCCGCGTTGCCGGCGCGGCCGCGGGGGGGGCGGGGGGGGAGACCCAGTACTTC. This sequence encodes CRVAGAAAGGAGGETQYF. Supplemented by reference TRBV29-1 and TRBJ2-5, the full variable domain reads SAVISQKPSRDICQRGTSLTIQCQVDSQVTMMFWYRQQPGQSLTLIATANQGSEATYESGFVIDKFPISRPNLTFSTLTVSNMSPEDSSIYLCRVAGAAAGGAGGETQYFGPGTRLLVL.

This clone has only a few counts. The chain couples TRBV9 to TRBJ2-2; TRBD2 matches 9 bases. CDR1 is SGDLS and CDR2 is YYNGEE in the germline V gene. V dropped 0 bases and J dropped 6; count of bases not matched to a gene: 6. There are 16 residues in the CDR3. The CDR3 DNA is TGTGCCAGCAGCGTAGTGGGTAGCGGGGGATCCGGGGAGCTGTTTTTT. Amino acids: CASSVVGSGGSGELFF. Using reference TRBV9 and TRBJ2-2 for the parts outside the CDR3, the full variable domain is DSGVTQTPKHLITATGQRVTLRCSPRSGDLSVYWYQQSLDQGLQFLIQYYNGEERAKGNILERFSAQQFPDLHSELNLSSLELGDSALYFCASSVVGSGGSGELFFGEGSRLTVL.

This chain joins TRBV27 and TRBJ2-5; TRBD2 aligns across 14 bases. The CDR3 runs 17 residues. Per the germline V gene, CDR1 is MNHEY and CDR2 is SMNVEV (reference sequence). Trimming took 2 bases from V and 4 from J; bases not matched to a gene: 6. The CDR3 protein is CASSLSWTSGRRETQYF. Here the CDR3 DNA reads TGTGCCAGCAGTTTAAGCTGGACTAGCGGGAGGCGAGAGACCCAGTACTTC.